These 22 T cell receptor beta chains were all obtained from the same sample, sequenced in a study of beta chain features in type 1 diabetes. Expressed TCRB transcripts were sequenced because the isolated RNA had all been reverse transcribed beforehand. Libraries were prepared by immunoSEQ multiplex PCR; TCRdb keeps only in-frame clonotypes and omits some of them. The sample holds tens of thousands of clones, about 61% seen once. The sample taken for sequencing was Tregs from blood. Receptor source: a woman aged 18-30 years in good health.

This clone has a handful of counts. V and J are TRBV10-3 and TRBJ1-2; D might be TRBD1 (6 bases). Between the trimmed V and J ends, which lost 5 bases and 3 bases, there was a span of 10 bases. Germline CDR1 ENHRY, CDR2 SYGVKD. The CDR3 contains 13 residues. CDR3 sequence reads: CAISPDRDYGYTF. The CDR3 DNA is TGTGCCATCAGTCCGGACAGAGACTATGGCTACACCTTC.

The chain uses TRBV19 and TRBJ1-1; weak D call: TRBD1 (5 bases). The CDR3 is 14 amino acids. Looked up from germline, CDR1 is LNHDA and CDR2 is SQIVND (reference sequence). Trimming stripped 6 bases from V and 4 bases from J, with 15 bases between. CDR3 protein: CASRSGLGVTEAFF. In DNA form, the CDR3 reads TGTGCCAGTAGATCGGGACTTGGGGTCACTGAAGCTTTCTTT. The full variable domain, in which reference TRBV19 and TRBJ1-1 provide the parts outside the CDR3, is DGGITQSPKYLFRKEGQNVTLSCEQNLNHDAMYWYRQDPGQGLRLIYYSQIVNDFQKGDIAEGYSVSREKKESFPLTVTSAQKNPTAFYLCASRSGLGVTEAFFGQGTRLTVV.

The CDR3 loop reads CASTSGGETQYF. The CDR3 nucleotides are TGTGCCAGCACCTCGGGGGGAGAGACGCAGTATTTT. The genes are TRBV27 and TRBJ2-3, with 7 positions matching TRBD2. The CDR3 is 12 amino acids. Germline V gene sequence: CDR1 MNHEY, CDR2 SMNVEV (reference sequence). Trimming cost V 7 bases and J 9 bases; bases outside gene matches: 7.

The chain's CDR3 is CASNLVAGRLNTEAFF. DNA for the CDR3: TGCGCCAGCAATTTGGTAGCGGGACGGTTGAACACTGAAGCTTTCTTT. The chain combines TRBV5-1 with TRBJ1-1, with a tentative D call TRBD1 (5 bases). V was cut by 6 bases and J by 0 bases, with 18 bases left in between. Germline lookup yields CDR1 SGHRS and CDR2 YFSETQ. The CDR3 totals 16 residues.

The genes are TRBV5-1 and TRBJ2-7; TRBD1 is a possible D gene (5 bases). The germline V gene encodes CDR1 SGHRS and CDR2 YFSETQ. CDR3 length: 11 residues. V was clipped by 5 bases and J by 5 bases, with 8 bases between them. CDR3: CASRSGNEQYF. DNA of the CDR3: TGCGCCAGCAGGTCAGGGAACGAGCAGTACTTC.

J is TRBJ2-1 and V is TRBV5-8, with 11 nucleotides matching TRBD2. The CDR3 loop spans 18 amino acids. Germline CDR1 and CDR2: SGHTS and YDEGEE. Trimming removed 4 bases from V and 3 bases from J; junction bases left unmatched: 12. The CDR3 bases are TGTGCCAGCAGCCGATTACTAGAGGGACTAGCGGACTACAATGAGCAGTTCTTC. This sequence encodes CASSRLLEGLADYNEQFF.

This clone was seen a handful of times. This rearrangement joins TRBV4-3 to TRBJ2-6; D remains ambiguous. V lost 3 bases and J 0 bases, leaving 24 bases between the germline ends. The V gene's germline CDR1 is LGHNA and CDR2 YSLEER. This CDR3 contains 21 residues. The CDR3 DNA is TGCGCCAGCAGCCAGAGTGTTAGTAATTTAAGCCCCTTCTCTGGGGCCAACGTCCTGACTTTC. Its protein is CASSQSVSNLSPFSGANVLTF.

The chain has TRBV30 and TRBJ1-3; no firm D call. CDR3 length equals 18 residues. CDR1 GTSNPN and CDR2 SVGIG come from the germline V gene (reference sequence). Trimming took off 5 bases at V and 1 base at J, with 24 bases between the two ends. The CDR3 DNA is TGTGCCTGGCCGATAGAACTTTTAGGAGGGCGATCTGGAAACACCATATATTTT. It is translated as CAWPIELLGGRSGNTIYF. Variable domain in full (rest from reference TRBV30 and TRBJ1-3): SQTIHQWPATLVQPVGSPLSLECTVEGTSNPNLYWYRQAAGRGLQLLFYSVGIGQISSEVPQNLSASRPQDRQFILSSKKLLLSDSGFYLCAWPIELLGGRSGNTIYFGEGSWLTVV.

The table lists this clone with a few counts. This chain uses TRBV7-9 with TRBJ2-1, with D maybe TRBD2 (6 bases). Germline V CDR1 and CDR2: SEHNR, FQNEAQ (reference sequence). The CDR3 consists of 13 residues. V gave up 2 bases and J gave up 6 bases, with 8 bases separating them. The CDR3 is CASSLSGFNEQFF. The CDR3 region has the DNA TGTGCCAGCAGCTTAAGCGGGTTCAATGAGCAGTTCTTC.

About this clone: A far larger clone is a single base away, which makes a read error likely. In the same sample, other DNA sequences code for this CDR3. V and J are TRBV7-3 and TRBJ1-1; maybe TRBD1 (5 bases). This CDR3 has 13 amino acids. Germline V gene data show CDR1 as SGHTA and CDR2 as FQGTGA. V lost 5 bases and J 1 base, leaving 8 bases between the germline ends. CDR3 bases: TGTGCCAGCAGCCCAGGACAGAACACTGAAGCTTTCTTT. This sequence encodes CASSPGQNTEAFF.

This clone was counted between two and nine times. V and J are TRBV29-1 and TRBJ2-1, with a weak D call TRBD1 (5 bases). Germline V gene lookup returns CDR1 SQVTM and CDR2 ANQGSEA. The CDR3 has 13 amino acids. The ends were cut back, 7 bases at V and 3 bases at J, with 13 bases in the middle. In DNA form, the CDR3 reads TGCAGCGCGTTCCAGGACATCTACAATGAGCAGTTCTTC. Translated, it gives CSAFQDIYNEQFF.

This sequence joins TRBV18 and TRBJ1-5; no reliable D call. The germline CDR1 and CDR2 sequences are KGHSH and LQKENI. V lost 4 bases, J lost 6 bases, and 22 bases lay in between. The CDR3 covers 17 residues. Written as DNA, the CDR3 is TGTGCCAGCTCACGTAGCTTCCAGCGGGGTGTCGGTCAGCCCCAGCATTTT. Translation: CASSRSFQRGVGQPQHF. The variable domain in full, completed from reference TRBV18 and TRBJ1-5, reads NAGVMQNPRHLVRRRGQEARLRCSPMKGHSHVYWYRQLPEEGLKFMVYLQKENIIDESGMPKERFSAEFPKEGPSILRIQQVVRGDSAAYFCASSRSFQRGVGQPQHFGDGTRLSIL.

The V gene is TRBV29-1, the J gene TRBJ1-1; TRBD1 agrees at 8 bases. The V gene's germline CDR1 is SQVTM and CDR2 ANQGSEA. The CDR3 is 14 amino acids. V shed 1 base and J 5 bases; nucleotides not matched to a gene: 6. CDR3 sequence reads: CSVEVSQGATEAFF. CDR3 DNA sequence: TGCAGCGTTGAAGTGTCGCAGGGGGCGACTGAAGCTTTCTTT.

The V and J genes are TRBV7-2 and TRBJ2-5, with D possibly matching TRBD2 (5 bases). Germline CDR1 and CDR2: SGHTA and FQGNSA. The CDR3 contains 15 residues. The V end was cut by 2 bases, the J end by 5 bases, with 15 bases between. CDR3 amino acids: CASSLTAGRRETQYF. DNA for the CDR3: TGTGCCAGCAGCTTAACGGCGGGCCGGCGCGAGACCCAGTACTTC.

This chain uses TRBV12-5 with TRBJ2-1; 8 bases are a match to TRBD2. This CDR3 contains 15 residues. Per germline, CDR1 LGHNT and CDR2 FRNRAP. The V and J ends lost 3 bases and 4 bases, in that order; junction bases with no gene match: 5. The CDR3 nucleotides are TGTGCTAGTGGTTTACCGGGAGGGCCGTACAATGAGCAGTTCTTC. It translates to CASGLPGGPYNEQFF.

The chain couples TRBV11-3 to TRBJ1-3; tentatively, D is TRBD1 (5 bases). The CDR3 extends over 16 amino acids. CDR1 is SGHNT and CDR2 is YENEEA in the germline V gene. V was cut by 6 bases and J by 0 bases, with 15 bases left in between. The DNA of the CDR3 is TGTGCCAGCAGGCTATCAGGGTACGGCTCTGGAAACACCATATATTTT. Amino acid sequence: CASRLSGYGSGNTIYF. Full variable domain (missing parts from reference TRBV11-3 and TRBJ1-3): EAGVVQSPRYKIIEKKQPVAFWCNPISGHNTLYWYLQNLGQGPELLIRYENEEAVDDSQLPKDRFSAERLKGVDSTLKIQPAELGDSAVYLCASRLSGYGSGNTIYFGEGSWLTVV.

V and J are TRBV6-8 and TRBJ2-2, with D possibly being TRBD1 (6 bases). From germline, CDR1 is MNHGY and CDR2 SAAAGT. This CDR3 region has 16 residues. Trimming took off 8 bases at V and 6 bases at J, with 22 bases between the two ends. The chain's CDR3 is CASVAQPQGVPGELFF. The DNA of the CDR3 is TGTGCCAGCGTCGCGCAACCACAGGGTGTCCCCGGGGAGCTGTTTTTT.

The sample holds one count of this clone. V usage is TRBV5-1 and J usage is TRBJ2-1; 9 nucleotides align to TRBD2. V shed 0 bases, J shed 9 bases, and the junction held 7 bases outside the gene matches. CDR1 is SGHRS and CDR2 is YFSETQ in the germline V gene. This CDR3 contains 15 residues. CDR3 amino acids: CASSLEGGGAIEQFF. CDR3 nucleotide sequence: TGCGCCAGCAGCTTGGAAGGCGGGGGGGCAATTGAGCAGTTCTTC.

This clone was observed a few times. J is TRBJ1-1 and V is TRBV5-6, with 8 bases lining up with TRBD1. V lost 4 bases, J lost 1 base, and 6 bases stayed unmatched. The length of the CDR3 is 15 residues. Looked up from germline, CDR1 is SGHDT and CDR2 is YYEEEE. The CDR3 coding sequence is TGTGCCAGCAGCGCCCCCGGGACAGGGAACACTGAAGCTTTCTTT. It translates to CASSAPGTGNTEAFF.

Written as DNA, the CDR3 is TGCGCCAGCAGATGGGGTGGGGGCGCGCGTAAGGACATTCAGTACTTC. Encoded protein: CASRWGGGARKDIQYF. The rearrangement uses TRBV5-1 and TRBJ2-4; maybe TRBD1 (6 bases). The CDR3 spans 16 residues. CDR1 and CDR2 (germline): SGHRS, YFSETQ. V was cut by 5 bases and J by 8 bases, with 23 bases left in between.

The rearrangement links TRBV2 to TRBJ2-2; D might be TRBD2 (6 bases). V was trimmed by 6 bases and J by 3 bases, leaving 11 bases between them. The CDR3 has 14 residues. Germline loops: CDR1 SNHLY, CDR2 FYNNEI. This chain's CDR3 is CASRGGRDTGELFF. CDR3 DNA: TGTGCCAGCAGGGGGGGTCGGGACACCGGGGAGCTGTTTTTT.

V is TRBV4-1 and J is TRBJ1-2; 7 positions agree with TRBD1. Trimming at V came to 0 bases and at J to 4 bases, leaving 5 bases not matched to a gene. This CDR3 region has 15 residues. In germline, CDR1 is MGHRA, CDR2 YSYEKL. The CDR3 spells CASSQDDRVSYGYTF. The CDR3 DNA reads as TGCGCCAGCAGCCAAGATGACAGGGTCAGCTATGGCTACACCTTC.